The T cell receptor (beta chain) described here comes from a study of low-dose radiotherapy and immunotherapy resistance in tumors. Across the whole study: Doses delivered to Cohort 2 were 1 Gy per fraction every two weeks, amounting to 13 Gy over 26 weeks.

Time point: before trial treatment. Donors, who were enrolled in a single-arm phase I dose-escalation trial, received nivolumab, ipilimumab, aspirin, low-dose cyclophosphamide and low-dose radiotherapy. TRAV- and TRBV-specific primers primed first-strand cDNA, covering alpha and beta chains. TCRs were put through about 20 PCR cycles of amplification with Phusion. A constant-region primer and the V-primer adapter served as the primer pair. In vitro transcription served to amplify the mRNA that had been isolated. TCRdb analysed the reads with MiXCR anew, one entry per CDR3 protein. The data show about 60,000 distinct CDR3 sequences, approximately 25% seen once. This clonotype was seen repeatedly, ten times or more. This CDR3 is built from 15 residues. V shed 0 bases and J shed 7 bases, with 13 bases lying between them. The germline gives CDR1 SGHRS, CDR2 YFSETQ.

Material: PBMCs, obtained before treatment. V and J are TRBV5-1 and TRBJ2-2; perhaps TRBD2 as D (5 bases). The clonotype comes from a male donor with prostate cancer. This CDR3 reads CASSLGGSGGGELFF. The CDR3 coding sequence is TGCGCCAGCAGCTTGGGAGGGAGTGGAGGCGGGGAGCTGTTTTTT.